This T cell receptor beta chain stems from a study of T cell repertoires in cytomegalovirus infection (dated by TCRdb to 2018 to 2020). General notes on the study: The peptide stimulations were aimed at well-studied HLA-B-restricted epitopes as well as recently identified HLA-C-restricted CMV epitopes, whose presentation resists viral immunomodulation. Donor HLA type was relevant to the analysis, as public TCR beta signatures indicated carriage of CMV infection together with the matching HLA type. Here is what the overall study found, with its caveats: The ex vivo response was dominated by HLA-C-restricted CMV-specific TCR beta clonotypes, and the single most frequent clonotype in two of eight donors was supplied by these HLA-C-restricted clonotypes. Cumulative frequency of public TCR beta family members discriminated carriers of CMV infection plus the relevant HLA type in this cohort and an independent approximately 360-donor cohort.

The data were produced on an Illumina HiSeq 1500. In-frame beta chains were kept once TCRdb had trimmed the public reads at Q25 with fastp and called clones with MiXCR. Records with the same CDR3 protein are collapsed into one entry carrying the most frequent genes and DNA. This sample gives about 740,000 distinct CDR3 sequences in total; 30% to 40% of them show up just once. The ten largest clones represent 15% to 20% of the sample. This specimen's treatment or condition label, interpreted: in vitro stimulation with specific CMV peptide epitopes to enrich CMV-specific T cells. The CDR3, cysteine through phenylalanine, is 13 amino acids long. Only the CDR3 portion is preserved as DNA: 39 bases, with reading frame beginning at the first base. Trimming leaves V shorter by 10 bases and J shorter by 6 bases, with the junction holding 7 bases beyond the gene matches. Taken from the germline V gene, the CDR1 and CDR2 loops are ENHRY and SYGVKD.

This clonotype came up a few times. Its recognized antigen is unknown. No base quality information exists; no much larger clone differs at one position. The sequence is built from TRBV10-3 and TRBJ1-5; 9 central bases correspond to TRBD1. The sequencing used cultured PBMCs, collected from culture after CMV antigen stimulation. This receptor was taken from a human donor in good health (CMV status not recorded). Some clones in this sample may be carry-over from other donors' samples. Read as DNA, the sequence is TGTGCCACAGCACAGGGGGCCGGTCAGCCCCAGCATTTT. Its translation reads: CATAQGAGQPQHF.